This TCR beta chain stems from a study of graft-versus-host responses after intestinal transplantation. The wider study: Anti-thymocyte globulin induction, then tacrolimus and steroids for around 3 years, went to all recipients.

Points on this clone: Its specificity is not known.

Study observations and caveats: GvH clones appeared in recipient marrow, some first in ileum or blood.

The data were produced by immunoSEQ multiplex PCR, yet TCRdb's version contains in-frame clones alone and is incomplete. The data show 80,000 to 90,000 clones, roughly 90% seen once. This sequence was found in a human donor who received an intestinal transplant. Source: unstimulated CD4+ T cells sorted from spleen or lymph node cells, taken before intestinal transplant.

DNA of the CDR3: TGTGCCAGCAGTCCCTTCCCCAGCCTCCGGGGTACGGATACGCAGTATTTT. This gives the protein CASSPFPSLRGTDTQYF. The chain recombines TRBV27 with TRBJ2-3; TRBD2 is a possible D gene (5 bases). Germline values: CDR1 MNHEY, CDR2 SMNVEV (reference sequence). The CDR3 has 17 amino acids. Trimming shortened V by 5 bases and J by 6 bases, and 24 bases separated the two germline ends.